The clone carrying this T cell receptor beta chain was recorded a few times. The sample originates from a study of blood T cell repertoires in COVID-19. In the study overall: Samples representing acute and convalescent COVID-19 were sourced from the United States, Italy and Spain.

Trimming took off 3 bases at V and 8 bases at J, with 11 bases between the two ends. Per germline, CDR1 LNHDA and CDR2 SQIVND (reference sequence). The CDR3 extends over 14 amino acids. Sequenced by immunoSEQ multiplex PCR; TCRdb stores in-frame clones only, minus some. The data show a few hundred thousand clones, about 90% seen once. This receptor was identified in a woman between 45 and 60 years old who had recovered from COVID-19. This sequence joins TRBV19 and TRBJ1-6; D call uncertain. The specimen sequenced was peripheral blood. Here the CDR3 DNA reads TGTGCCAGTAGTATCACGCAGGCCTATTCACCCCTCCACTTT. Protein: CASSITQAYSPLHF.